Listed below are T cell receptor beta chains from one sample, sequenced in a study of cytomegalovirus exposure and HLA in healthy donors. Profiling relied on immunoSEQ multiplex PCR, and the TCRdb table lists in-frame clones only, not all of them. The table lists some 120,000 clones, less than 80% of them singletons. Material: PBMCs. Source of these receptors: a middle-aged man in good health and CMV-seropositive. Each CDR3 is given with its conserved first and last residue. D genes are given only for firm matches. Part of the rows lack a size; the others show once, few, many or a class for expanded clones.

d_call | clone_size | j_call | v_call | cdr3_aa | cdr3_nt
TRBD1 | once | TRBJ2-1 | TRBV11-1 | CASSLGQGNPTNNEQFF | TGTGCCAGCAGCCTCGGACAGGGGAACCCGACAAACAATGAGCAGTTCTTC
NA | NA | TRBJ2-5 | TRBV11-2 | CASSLAGNQETQYF | TGTGCCAGCAGCTTAGCGGGGAACCAAGAGACCCAGTACTTC
TRBD1 | NA | TRBJ1-1 | TRBV5-4 | CASRVRGRDTEAFF | TGTGCCAGCAGAGTCAGGGGGCGAGATACTGAAGCTTTCTTT
NA | NA | TRBJ2-5 | TRBV28 | CASSPVIETQYF | TGTGCCAGCAGTCCCGTAATAGAGACCCAGTACTTC
TRBD1 | NA | TRBJ1-3 | TRBV5-1 | CASSPGGLNTIYF | TGCGCCAGCAGCCCAGGGGGCTTAAACACCATATATTTT
TRBD1 | few | TRBJ2-5 | TRBV7-3 | CASSLGDRRVQETQYF | TGTGCCAGCAGCCTGGGGGACAGGAGGGTCCAAGAGACCCAGTACTTC
TRBD2 | NA | TRBJ2-3 | TRBV9 | CASSVDNSGATDTQYF | TGTGCCAGCAGCGTAGACAATAGCGGGGCCACAGATACGCAGTATTTT
NA | NA | TRBJ1-1 | TRBV5-5 | CASSLWEGGTEAFF | TGTGCCAGCAGCTTGTGGGAGGGGGGCACTGAAGCTTTCTTT
NA | few | TRBJ1-4 | TRBV6-5 | CASRTQGGEKLFF | TGTGCCAGCAGAACACAGGGTGGGGAAAAACTGTTTTTT
NA | NA | TRBJ2-2 | TRBV5-1 | CASSPEAARSGELFF | TGCGCCAGCAGCCCCGAGGCTGCGAGGTCCGGGGAGCTGTTTTTT
NA | NA | TRBJ1-2 | TRBV5-8 | CASSWSGSNYGYTF | TGTGCCAGCAGCTGGAGCGGTTCTAACTATGGCTACACCTTC
TRBD1 | NA | TRBJ2-5 | TRBV6-1 | CASMGTGKYQETQYF | TGTGCCAGCATGGGGACAGGGAAGTACCAAGAGACCCAGTACTTC
TRBD2 | once | TRBJ2-7 | TRBV11-3 | CASSSRSGTTYEQYF | TGTGCCAGCAGCTCAAGAAGCGGGACCACCTACGAGCAGTACTTC
NA | NA | TRBJ1-2 | TRBV5-1 | CASWGGGDYGYTF | TGCGCCAGCTGGGGCGGGGGCGACTATGGCTACACCTTC
TRBD2 | NA | TRBJ2-1 | TRBV7-9 | CASSLVGGGRAIYNEQFF | TGTGCCAGCAGCTTAGTGGGCGGCGGGAGGGCCATATACAATGAGCAGTTCTTC
TRBD2 | NA | TRBJ2-3 | TRBV29-1 | CSVGGGETDTQYF | TGCAGCGTTGGGGGAGGGGAGACAGATACGCAGTATTTT
TRBD1 | NA | TRBJ2-7 | TRBV7-8 | CASSLVWTGGYEQYF | TGTGCCAGCAGCTTAGTTTGGACAGGAGGCTACGAGCAGTACTTC
TRBD1 | NA | TRBJ1-1 | TRBV18 | CASSGGRGEAFF | TGTGCCAGCTCAGGAGGCAGGGGGGAAGCTTTCTTT
NA | NA | TRBJ1-2 | TRBV14 | CASSQNMLINYGYTF | TGTGCCAGCAGCCAAAACATGCTGATTAACTATGGCTACACCTTC
NA | NA | TRBJ1-4 | TRBV5-4 | CASSSGGNEKLFF | TGTGCCAGCAGCTCAGGAGGGAATGAAAAACTGTTTTTT